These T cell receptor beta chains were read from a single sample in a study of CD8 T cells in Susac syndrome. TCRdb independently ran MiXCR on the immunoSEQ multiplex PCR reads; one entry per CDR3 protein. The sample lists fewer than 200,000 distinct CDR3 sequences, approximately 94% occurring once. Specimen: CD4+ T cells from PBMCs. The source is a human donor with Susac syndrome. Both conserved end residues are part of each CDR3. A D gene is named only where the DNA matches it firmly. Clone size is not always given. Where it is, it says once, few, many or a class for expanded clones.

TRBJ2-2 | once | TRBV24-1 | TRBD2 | TGTGCCACCAGTGAGACTAGCGGGAACACCGGGGAGCTGTTTTTT | CATSETSGNTGELFF
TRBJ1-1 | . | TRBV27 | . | TGTGCCAGCAGTTTAAGATGGGTGCGAGGGCCGGACGAAGCTTTCTTT | CASSLRWVRGPDEAFF
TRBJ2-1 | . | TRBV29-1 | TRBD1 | TGCAGCGTCCGCAGGGGGACAGGGTCGGACAATGAGCAGTTCTTC | CSVRRGTGSDNEQFF
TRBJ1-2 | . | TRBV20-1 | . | TGCAGTGCCCTTGGGAGTCCTAACTATGGCTACACCTTC | CSALGSPNYGYTF
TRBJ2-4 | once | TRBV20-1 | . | TGCAGTGCTCCAGGGTTAGCGAGAGCCAAAAACATTCAGTACTTC | CSAPGLARAKNIQYF
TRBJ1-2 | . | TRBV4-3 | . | TGCGCCAGCAGCCAAGAGATTGCAGGGCCATTCTATGGCTACACCTTC | CASSQEIAGPFYGYTF
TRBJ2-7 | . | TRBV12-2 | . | TGTGCAAGTCGCTTCGGACAGGAGCCGGGGGAGCAGTACTTC | CASRFGQEPGEQYF
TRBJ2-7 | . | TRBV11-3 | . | TGTGCCAGCAGCAAGGTCCCAAGGGGAAGGGACATCTACGAGCAGTACTTC | CASSKVPRGRDIYEQYF
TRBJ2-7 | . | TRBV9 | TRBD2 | TGTGCCAGCAGCGTAGGGGGGGGACCCTACGAGCAGTACTTC | CASSVGGGPYEQYF
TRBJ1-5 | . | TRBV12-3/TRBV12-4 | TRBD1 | TGTGCCAGCAGTCCCGGGACAGCTCCTAGCAATCAGCCCCAGCATTTT | CASSPGTAPSNQPQHF
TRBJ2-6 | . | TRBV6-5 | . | TGTGCCAGCCGCCCCGAATTCTCTGGGGCCAACGTCCTGACTTTC | CASRPEFSGANVLTF
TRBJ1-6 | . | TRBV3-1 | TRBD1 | TGTGCCAGCAGCCAAGGGTCGACAGGGGATTCACCCCTCCACTTT | CASSQGSTGDSPLHF
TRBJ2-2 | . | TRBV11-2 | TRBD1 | TGTGCCAGCAGCTTGGGACAGTTAAACACCGGGGAGCTGTTTTTT | CASSLGQLNTGELFF
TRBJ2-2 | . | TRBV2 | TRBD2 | TGTGCCACCCAAACTAGCGGGGGGGGTACCGGGGAGCTGTTTTTT | CATQTSGGGTGELFF
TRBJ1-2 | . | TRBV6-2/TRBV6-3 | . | TGTGCCAGCAGACGGACTTCGGGAGGCTACACCTTC | CASRRTSGGYTF
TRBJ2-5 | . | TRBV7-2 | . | TGTGCCAGCAGCCCACAAGGCGTTAGACAAGAGACCCAGTACTTC | CASSPQGVRQETQYF
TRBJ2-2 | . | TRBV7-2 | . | TGTGCCAGCAGCTTAGTGGCGAACACCGGGGAGCTGTTTTTT | CASSLVANTGELFF
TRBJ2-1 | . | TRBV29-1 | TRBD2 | TGCAGCGTTGTAGAGCGGGGGGGGCAAGGATCCTACAATGAGCAGTTCTTC | CSVVERGGQGSYNEQFF
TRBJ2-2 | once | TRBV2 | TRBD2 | TGTGCCACCCAGTCGCGCGGGGGGGCCGCCGGGGAGCTGTTTTTT | CATQSRGGAAGELFF
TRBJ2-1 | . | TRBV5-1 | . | TGCGCCAGCAGCTTGTTGGACAACAGCTACAATGAGCAGTTCTTC | CASSLLDNSYNEQFF
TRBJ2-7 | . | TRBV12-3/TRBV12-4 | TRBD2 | TGTGCCAGCACCTTAGCGGGGGGGCCTTACGAGCAGTACTTC | CASTLAGGPYEQYF
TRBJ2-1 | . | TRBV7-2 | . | TGTGCCAGCAGCTTAAATCGGGCGAATGAGCAGTTCTTC | CASSLNRANEQFF
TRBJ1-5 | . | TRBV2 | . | TGTGCCAGCGTATCCGAGCGGGGCAATCAGCCCCAGCATTTT | CASVSERGNQPQHF
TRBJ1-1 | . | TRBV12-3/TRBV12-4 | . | TGTGCCAGCAGGAGACTCACTGAAGCTTTCTTT | CASRRLTEAFF
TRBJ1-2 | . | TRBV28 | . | TGTGCCACATCGGGGTATGGCTACACCTTC | CATSGYGYTF
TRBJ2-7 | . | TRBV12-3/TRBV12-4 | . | TGTGCCAGCGGCGTGGCACCCTCCTACGAGCAGTACTTC | CASGVAPSYEQYF